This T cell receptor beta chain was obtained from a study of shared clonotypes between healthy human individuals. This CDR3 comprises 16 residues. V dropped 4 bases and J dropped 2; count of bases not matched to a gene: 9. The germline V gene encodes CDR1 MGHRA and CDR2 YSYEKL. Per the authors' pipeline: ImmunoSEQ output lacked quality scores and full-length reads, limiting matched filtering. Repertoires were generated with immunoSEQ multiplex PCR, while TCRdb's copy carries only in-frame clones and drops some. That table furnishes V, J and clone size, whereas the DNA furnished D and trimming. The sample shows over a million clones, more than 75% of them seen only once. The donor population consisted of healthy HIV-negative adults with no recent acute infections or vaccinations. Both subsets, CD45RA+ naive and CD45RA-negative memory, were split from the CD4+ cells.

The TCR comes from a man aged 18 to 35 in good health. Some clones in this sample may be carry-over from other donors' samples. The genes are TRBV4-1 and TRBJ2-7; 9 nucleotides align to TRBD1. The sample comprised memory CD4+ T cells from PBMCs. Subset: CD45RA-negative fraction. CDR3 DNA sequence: TGCGCCAGCAGCCGAATCCCCGGGACAGGGACCTACGAGCAGTACTTC. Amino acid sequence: CASSRIPGTGTYEQYF.